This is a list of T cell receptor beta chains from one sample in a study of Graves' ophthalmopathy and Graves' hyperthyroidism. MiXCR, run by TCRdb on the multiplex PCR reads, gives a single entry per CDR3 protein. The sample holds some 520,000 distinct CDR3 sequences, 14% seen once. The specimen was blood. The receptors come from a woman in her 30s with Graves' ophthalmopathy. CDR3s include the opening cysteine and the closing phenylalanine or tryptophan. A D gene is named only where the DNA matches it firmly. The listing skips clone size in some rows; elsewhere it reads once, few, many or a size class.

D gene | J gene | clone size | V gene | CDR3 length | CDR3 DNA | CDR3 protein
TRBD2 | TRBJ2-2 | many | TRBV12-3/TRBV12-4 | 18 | TGTGCCAGCAGCCCTAGGACTAGCGGGGGGGCCAACACCGGGGAGCTGTTTTTT | CASSPRTSGGANTGELFF
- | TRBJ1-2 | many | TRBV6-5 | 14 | TGTGCCAGCAGTTACTCGCCGGGAAACTATGGCTACACCTTC | CASSYSPGNYGYTF
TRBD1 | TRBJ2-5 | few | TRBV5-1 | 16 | TGCGCCAGCAGCCTGCGGCCGGGACAGGGGGCAGAGACCCAGTACTTC | CASSLRPGQGAETQYF
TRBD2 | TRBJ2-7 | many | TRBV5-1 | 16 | TGCGCCAGCAGCTTGGATCAAGCGGGGGCTTTCTACGAGCAGTACTTC | CASSLDQAGAFYEQYF
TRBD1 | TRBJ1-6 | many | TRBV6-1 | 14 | TGTGCCACCGGGGACAGGACTTATAGTTCACCCCTCCACTTT | CATGDRTYSSPLHF
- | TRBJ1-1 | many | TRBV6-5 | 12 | TGTGCCAGCCGAGGGGGTTGGACTGAAGCTTTCTTT | CASRGGWTEAFF
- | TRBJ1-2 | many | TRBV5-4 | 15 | TGTGCCAGCACCCTCTGGGGCAGCGGTAACTATGGCTACACCTTC | CASTLWGSGNYGYTF
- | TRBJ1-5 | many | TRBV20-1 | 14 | TGCAGTGCGGCTCTCGGACCCCCCAATCAGCCCCAGCATTTT | CSAALGPPNQPQHF
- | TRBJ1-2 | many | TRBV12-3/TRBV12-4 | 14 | TGTGCCAGCAGCTCCCGGGACGGCTACTATGGCTACACCTTC | CASSSRDGYYGYTF
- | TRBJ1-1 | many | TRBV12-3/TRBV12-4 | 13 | TGTGCCAGCAGTTTCACGGCGGACACTGAAGCTTTCTTT | CASSFTADTEAFF
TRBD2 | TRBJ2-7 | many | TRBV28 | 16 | TGTGCCAGCATCGGGACTAGCGGGAGAAGTGACTACGAGCAGTACTTC | CASIGTSGRSDYEQYF
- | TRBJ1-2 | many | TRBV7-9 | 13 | TGTGCCAGCAGCATACAGGGTCTCTATGGCTACACCTTC | CASSIQGLYGYTF
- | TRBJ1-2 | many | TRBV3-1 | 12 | TGTGCCAGCAGCCAGGAGGTCTATGGCTACACCTTC | CASSQEVYGYTF
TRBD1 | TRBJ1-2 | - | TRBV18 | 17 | TGTGCCAGCTCACCACTTTACGGGACAGCAACTAACTATGGCTACACCTTC | CASSPLYGTATNYGYTF
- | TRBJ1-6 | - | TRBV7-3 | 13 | TGTGCCAGCAGCTACGCTTGGGGTTCACCCCTCCACTTT | CASSYAWGSPLHF
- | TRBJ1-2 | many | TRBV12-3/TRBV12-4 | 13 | TGTGCCAGCAGTGACAGGAGAAACTATGGCTACACCTTC | CASSDRRNYGYTF
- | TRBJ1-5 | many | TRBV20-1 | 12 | TGCAGTGCTAGAGAAGGAGGGGTCCCCCAGCATTTT | CSAREGGVPQHF
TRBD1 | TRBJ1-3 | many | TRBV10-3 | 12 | TGTGCCATCAGTGAGTCGAGACAGGGGATATCGTTT | CAISESRQGISF
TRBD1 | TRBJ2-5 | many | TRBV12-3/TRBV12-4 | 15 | TGTGCCAGCAGTTTAGCGACAGGGGGCCAAGAGACCCAGTACTTC | CASSLATGGQETQYF
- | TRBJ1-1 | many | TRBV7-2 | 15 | TGTGCCAGCAGCCCCGGGGCCTCCTGGAACACTGAAGCTTTCTTT | CASSPGASWNTEAFF
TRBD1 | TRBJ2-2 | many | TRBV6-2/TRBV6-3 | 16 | TGTGCCAGCAGTGACGGACAGGGGGCTTACACCGGGGAGCTGTTTTTT | CASSDGQGAYTGELFF
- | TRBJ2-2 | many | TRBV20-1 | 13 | TGCAGTGCTAGGCCTAGCAGCACCGGGGAGCTGTTTTTT | CSARPSSTGELFF
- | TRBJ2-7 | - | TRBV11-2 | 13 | TGTGCCAGCAGCACACAGCTTCTGGGGGAGCAGTACTTC | CASSTQLLGEQYF
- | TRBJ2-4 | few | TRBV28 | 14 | TGTGCCGCCAGCCAGAGACAGGAATTGAACATTCAGTACTTC | CAASQRQELNIQYF
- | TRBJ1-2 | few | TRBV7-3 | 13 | TGTGCCAGCAGATCTCAAGCGGGGGATGGCTACACCTTC | CASRSQAGDGYTF
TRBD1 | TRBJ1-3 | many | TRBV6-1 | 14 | TGTGCCAGCAGCACCCAGGGGGCTGGAAACACCATATATTTT | CASSTQGAGNTIYF
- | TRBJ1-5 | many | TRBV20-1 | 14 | TGCAGTGCTAGCCAGGGGAGTGGCAATCAGCCCCAGCATTTT | CSASQGSGNQPQHF
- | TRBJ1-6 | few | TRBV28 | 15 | TGTGCCAGCAGGACCCAGCGGGAAGGCTATTCACCCCTCCACTTT | CASRTQREGYSPLHF
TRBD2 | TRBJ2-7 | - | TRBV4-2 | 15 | TGTGCCAGCAGCCAATACCCGGGACTAGCGGGAATGGGGTACTTC | CASSQYPGLAGMGYF
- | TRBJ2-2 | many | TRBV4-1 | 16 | TGCGCCAGCAGCCAAGAACGGGCATGGAACACCGGGGAGCTGTTTTTT | CASSQERAWNTGELFF
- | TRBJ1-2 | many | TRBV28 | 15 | TGTGCCAGCACCTGGGGGGCAGGTTTCGTCTATGGCTACACCTTC | CASTWGAGFVYGYTF
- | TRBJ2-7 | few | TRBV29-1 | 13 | TGCAGCGTAGCGGCAGGAAGCCCCTACGAGCAGTACTTC | CSVAAGSPYEQYF
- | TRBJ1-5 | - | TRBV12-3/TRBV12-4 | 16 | TGTGCCAGCAGTTTAGCGTCGGGGATAAGCAATCAGCCCCAGCATTTT | CASSLASGISNQPQHF
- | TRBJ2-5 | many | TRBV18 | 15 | TGTGCCAGCTCACCTCCTAGGGTCACCCTAGAGACCCAGTACTTC | CASSPPRVTLETQYF
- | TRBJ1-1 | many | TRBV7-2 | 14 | TGTGCCAGCAGCTTAGCTGGGAGGAACACTGAAGCTTTCTTT | CASSLAGRNTEAFF
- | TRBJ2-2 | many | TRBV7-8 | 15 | TGTGCCAGCAGCTCTCCGTGGGGGAACACCGGGGAGCTGTTTTTT | CASSSPWGNTGELFF
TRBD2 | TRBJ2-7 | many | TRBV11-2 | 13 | TGTGCCAGCAGCCGACGGGGAGGGACCGAGCAGTACTTC | CASSRRGGTEQYF
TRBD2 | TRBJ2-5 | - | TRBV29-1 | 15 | TGCAGCGTTGAGTCAGTACTAGCGCCACAAGAGACCCAGTACTTC | CSVESVLAPQETQYF
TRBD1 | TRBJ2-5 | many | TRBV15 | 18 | TGTGCCACCAGCAGAGAATATGCAGGGGGTTCGGGCCAAGAGACCCAGTACTTC | CATSREYAGGSGQETQYF
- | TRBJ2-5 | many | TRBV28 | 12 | TGTGCCGTCCGGGACGGAAAGAAGACCCAGTACTTC | CAVRDGKKTQYF
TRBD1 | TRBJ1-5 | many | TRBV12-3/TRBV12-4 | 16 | TGTGCCAGCAGTCGTCGTTCCGGGACAGGGTTTCAGCCCCAGCATTTT | CASSRRSGTGFQPQHF
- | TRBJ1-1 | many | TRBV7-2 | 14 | TGTGCCAGCAGCTCCATGGGGTATTCCACTGAAGCTTTCTTT | CASSSMGYSTEAFF
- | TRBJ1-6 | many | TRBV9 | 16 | TGTGCCAGCAGCGTAGGTACAGGCCTGGGCCATTCACCCCTCCACTTT | CASSVGTGLGHSPLHF
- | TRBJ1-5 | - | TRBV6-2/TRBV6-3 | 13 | TGTGCCGGGAGGGGGACCCTCAATCAGCCCCAGCATTTT | CAGRGTLNQPQHF
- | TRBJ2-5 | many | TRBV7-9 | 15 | TGTGCCAGCAGATCGCTAAGAGGAGTACAAGAGACCCAGTACTTC | CASRSLRGVQETQYF
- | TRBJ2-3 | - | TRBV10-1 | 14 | TGCGCCAGCAGTGATGAGGGGCAGTGGGATACGCAGTATTTT | CASSDEGQWDTQYF